This T cell receptor (beta chain) was sequenced during a study of blood T cell repertoires in COVID-19. Study context: Samples representing acute and convalescent COVID-19 were sourced from the United States, Italy and Spain. PBMCs, B-cell-depleted T cells, or T cells provided the cDNA or gDNA that made up the material.

Unmatched junction bases numbered 4, after V lost 5 bases and J lost 8 bases. Germline V gene lookup returns CDR1 SGHTA and CDR2 FQGNSA. CDR3 size: 12 residues. Per the original methods: Amplification of reference gene primers was used by the study to estimate nucleated cell counts. Clones were read by immunoSEQ multiplex PCR, and TCRdb kept only the in-frame ones, dropping some. Clonal size and the V and J genes are those of that table, whereas D and trimming came from the DNA. The profile shows some 130,000 clones, around 80% of them singletons. This clone was recorded only once. Sequenced input: peripheral blood. V and J are TRBV7-2 and TRBJ1-1; TRBD1 matches at 8 bases. The sequence derives from a man between 60 and 70 years old who had recovered from COVID-19. This chain's CDR3 is CASSPDRDEAFF. Written as DNA, the CDR3 is TGTGCCAGCAGCCCGGACAGGGACGAAGCTTTCTTT.